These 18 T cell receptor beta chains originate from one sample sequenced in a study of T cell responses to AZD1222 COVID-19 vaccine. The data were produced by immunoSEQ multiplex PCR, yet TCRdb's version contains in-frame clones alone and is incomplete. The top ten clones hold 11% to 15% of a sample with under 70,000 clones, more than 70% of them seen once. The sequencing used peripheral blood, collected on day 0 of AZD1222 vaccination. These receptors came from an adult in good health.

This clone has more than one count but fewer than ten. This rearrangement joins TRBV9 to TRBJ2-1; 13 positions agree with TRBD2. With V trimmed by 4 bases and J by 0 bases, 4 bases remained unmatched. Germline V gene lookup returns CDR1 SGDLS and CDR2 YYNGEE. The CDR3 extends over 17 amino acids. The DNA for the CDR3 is TGTGCCAGCAGCCCGACTAGCGGGGGGTCCTCCTACAATGAGCAGTTCTTC. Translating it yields CASSPTSGGSSYNEQFF.

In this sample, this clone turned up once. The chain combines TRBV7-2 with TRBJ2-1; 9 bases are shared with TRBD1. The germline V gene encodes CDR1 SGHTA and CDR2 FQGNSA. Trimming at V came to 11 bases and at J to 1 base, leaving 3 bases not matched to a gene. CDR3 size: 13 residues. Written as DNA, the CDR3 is TGTGCCGTGGGACAGGGTTCCTACAATGAGCAGTTCTTC. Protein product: CAVGQGSYNEQFF.

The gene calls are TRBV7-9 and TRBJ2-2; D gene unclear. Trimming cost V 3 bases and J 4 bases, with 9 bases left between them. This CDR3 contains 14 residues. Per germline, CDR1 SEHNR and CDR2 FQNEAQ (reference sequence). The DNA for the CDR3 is TGTGCCAGCAGCTTGCAGCTCGGCACCGGGGAGCTGTTTTTT. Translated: CASSLQLGTGELFF.

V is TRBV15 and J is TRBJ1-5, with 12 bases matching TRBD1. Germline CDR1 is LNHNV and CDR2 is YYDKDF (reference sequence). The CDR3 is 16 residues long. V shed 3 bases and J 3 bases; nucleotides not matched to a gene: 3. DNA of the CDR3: TGTGCCACCAGCAGCCGGGACAGGGGGCTCAATCAGCCCCAGCATTTT. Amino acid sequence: CATSSRDRGLNQPQHF.

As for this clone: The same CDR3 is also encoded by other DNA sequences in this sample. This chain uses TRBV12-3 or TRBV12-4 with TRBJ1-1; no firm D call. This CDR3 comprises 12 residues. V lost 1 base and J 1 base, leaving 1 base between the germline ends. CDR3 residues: CASSLGNTEAFF. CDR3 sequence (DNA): TGTGCCAGCAGTTTAGGGAACACTGAAGCTTTCTTT.

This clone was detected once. CDR3 loop: CASGPGQASPLHF. DNA of the CDR3: TGTGCCAGCGGACCGGGACAGGCTTCACCCCTCCACTTT. The chain has TRBV9 and TRBJ1-6; 8 bases map to TRBD1. With V trimmed by 7 bases and J by 9 bases, 6 bases remained unmatched. Germline CDR1 is SGDLS and CDR2 is YYNGEE. The CDR3 contains 13 residues.

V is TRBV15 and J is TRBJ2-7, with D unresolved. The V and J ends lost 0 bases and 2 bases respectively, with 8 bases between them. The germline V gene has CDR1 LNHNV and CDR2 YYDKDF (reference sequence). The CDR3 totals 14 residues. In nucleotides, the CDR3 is TGTGCCACCAGCAGAGATGCGGCCACCTACGAGCAGTACTTC. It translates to CATSRDAATYEQYF.

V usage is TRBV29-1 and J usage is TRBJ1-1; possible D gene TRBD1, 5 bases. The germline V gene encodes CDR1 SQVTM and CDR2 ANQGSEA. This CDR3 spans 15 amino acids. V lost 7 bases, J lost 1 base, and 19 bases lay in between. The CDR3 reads CSARDPFGANTEAFF. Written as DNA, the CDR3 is TGCAGCGCCCGGGATCCCTTCGGGGCGAACACTGAAGCTTTCTTT.

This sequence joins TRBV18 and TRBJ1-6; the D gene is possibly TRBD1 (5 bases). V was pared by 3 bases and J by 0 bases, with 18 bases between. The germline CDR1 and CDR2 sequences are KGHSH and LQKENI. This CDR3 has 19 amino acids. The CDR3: CASSPTHRQIASYNSPLHF. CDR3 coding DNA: TGTGCCAGCTCACCTACCCACCGACAGATTGCCTCCTATAATTCACCCCTCCACTTT.

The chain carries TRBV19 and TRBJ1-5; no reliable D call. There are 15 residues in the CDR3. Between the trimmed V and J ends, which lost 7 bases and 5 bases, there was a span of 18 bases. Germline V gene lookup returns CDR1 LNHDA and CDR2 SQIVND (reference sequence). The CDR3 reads CASNKGTREDQPQHF. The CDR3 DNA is TGTGCCAGTAACAAGGGTACGAGGGAGGATCAGCCCCAGCATTTT.

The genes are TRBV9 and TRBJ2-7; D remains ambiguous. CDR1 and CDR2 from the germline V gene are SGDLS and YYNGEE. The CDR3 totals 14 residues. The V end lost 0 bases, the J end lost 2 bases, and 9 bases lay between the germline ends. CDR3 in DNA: TGTGCCAGCAGCGTAGGACCAAGTACCTACGAGCAGTACTTC. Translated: CASSVGPSTYEQYF.

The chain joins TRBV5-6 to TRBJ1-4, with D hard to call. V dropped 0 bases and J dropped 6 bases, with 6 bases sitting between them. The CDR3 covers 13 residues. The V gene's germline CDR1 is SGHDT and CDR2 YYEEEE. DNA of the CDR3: TGTGCCAGCAGCTTGGTGCAGGATGAAAAACTGTTTTTT. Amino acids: CASSLVQDEKLFF.

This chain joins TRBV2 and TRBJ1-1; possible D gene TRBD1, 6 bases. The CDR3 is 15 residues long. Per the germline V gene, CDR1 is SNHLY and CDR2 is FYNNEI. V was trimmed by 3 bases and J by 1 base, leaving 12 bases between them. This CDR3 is CASSEGRGANTEAFF. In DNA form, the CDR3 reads TGTGCCAGCAGTGAGGGGCGGGGGGCGAACACTGAAGCTTTCTTT.

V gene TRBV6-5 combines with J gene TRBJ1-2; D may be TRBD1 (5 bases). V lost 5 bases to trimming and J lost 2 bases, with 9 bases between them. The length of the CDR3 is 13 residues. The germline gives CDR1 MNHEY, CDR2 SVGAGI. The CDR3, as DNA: TGTGCCAGCAGTAATGACAGAAACTATGGCTACACCTTC. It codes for CASSNDRNYGYTF.

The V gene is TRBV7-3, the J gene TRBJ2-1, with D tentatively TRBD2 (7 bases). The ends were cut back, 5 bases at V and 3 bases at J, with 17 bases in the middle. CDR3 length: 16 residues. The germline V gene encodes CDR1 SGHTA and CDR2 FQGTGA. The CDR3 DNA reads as TGTGCCAGCAGCGCTCGGGGCGGGGGCCTCTACAATGAGCAGTTCTTC. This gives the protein CASSARGGGLYNEQFF. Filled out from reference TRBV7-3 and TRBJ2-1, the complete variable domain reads GAGVSQTPSNKVTEKGKYVELRCDPISGHTALYWYRQSLGQGPEFLIYFQGTGAADDSGLPNDRFFAVRPEGSVSTLKIQRTERGDSAVYLCASSARGGGLYNEQFFGPGTRLTVL.

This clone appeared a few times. As DNA, the CDR3 is TGTGCCAGTAGTATGGGACTAGCGGGGTTTTCCAATGAGCAGTTCTTC. This gives the protein CASSMGLAGFSNEQFF. The chain uses TRBV19 and TRBJ2-1; 13 bases line up with TRBD2. Trimming at V came to 3 bases and at J to 6 bases, leaving 5 bases not matched to a gene. CDR1 is LNHDA, CDR2 SQIVND, per germline (reference sequence). The CDR3 covers 16 residues.

CDR3 region: CASSLVGGPLGETQYF. The CDR3 DNA reads TGTGCCAGCAGCTTAGTCGGGGGCCCCTTAGGAGAGACCCAGTACTTC. The chain combines TRBV7-2 with TRBJ2-5; D assignment may be TRBD1 or TRBD2 (6 bases each). Germline CDR1 reads SGHTA; CDR2 reads FQGNSA. Deletions cut 1 base from V and 4 bases from J, with 16 bases between. CDR3 size: 16 residues. The whole variable domain, remainder taken from reference TRBV7-2 and TRBJ2-5, is GAGVSQSPSNKVTEKGKDVELRCDPISGHTALYWYRQSLGQGLEFLIYFQGNSAPDKSGLPSDRFSAERTGGSVSTLTIQRTQQEDSAVYLCASSLVGGPLGETQYFGPGTRLLVL.

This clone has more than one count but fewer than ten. Written as DNA, the CDR3 is TGTGCCAGCAGCCTTAGTACTCACAGCGACGAGCAGTACTTC. The encoded protein is CASSLSTHSDEQYF. The V and J genes are TRBV11-2 and TRBJ2-7; D is ambiguous. This CDR3 comprises 14 residues. From germline, CDR1 is SGHAT and CDR2 FQNNGV. The V end was cut by 5 bases, the J end by 5 bases, with 16 bases between.